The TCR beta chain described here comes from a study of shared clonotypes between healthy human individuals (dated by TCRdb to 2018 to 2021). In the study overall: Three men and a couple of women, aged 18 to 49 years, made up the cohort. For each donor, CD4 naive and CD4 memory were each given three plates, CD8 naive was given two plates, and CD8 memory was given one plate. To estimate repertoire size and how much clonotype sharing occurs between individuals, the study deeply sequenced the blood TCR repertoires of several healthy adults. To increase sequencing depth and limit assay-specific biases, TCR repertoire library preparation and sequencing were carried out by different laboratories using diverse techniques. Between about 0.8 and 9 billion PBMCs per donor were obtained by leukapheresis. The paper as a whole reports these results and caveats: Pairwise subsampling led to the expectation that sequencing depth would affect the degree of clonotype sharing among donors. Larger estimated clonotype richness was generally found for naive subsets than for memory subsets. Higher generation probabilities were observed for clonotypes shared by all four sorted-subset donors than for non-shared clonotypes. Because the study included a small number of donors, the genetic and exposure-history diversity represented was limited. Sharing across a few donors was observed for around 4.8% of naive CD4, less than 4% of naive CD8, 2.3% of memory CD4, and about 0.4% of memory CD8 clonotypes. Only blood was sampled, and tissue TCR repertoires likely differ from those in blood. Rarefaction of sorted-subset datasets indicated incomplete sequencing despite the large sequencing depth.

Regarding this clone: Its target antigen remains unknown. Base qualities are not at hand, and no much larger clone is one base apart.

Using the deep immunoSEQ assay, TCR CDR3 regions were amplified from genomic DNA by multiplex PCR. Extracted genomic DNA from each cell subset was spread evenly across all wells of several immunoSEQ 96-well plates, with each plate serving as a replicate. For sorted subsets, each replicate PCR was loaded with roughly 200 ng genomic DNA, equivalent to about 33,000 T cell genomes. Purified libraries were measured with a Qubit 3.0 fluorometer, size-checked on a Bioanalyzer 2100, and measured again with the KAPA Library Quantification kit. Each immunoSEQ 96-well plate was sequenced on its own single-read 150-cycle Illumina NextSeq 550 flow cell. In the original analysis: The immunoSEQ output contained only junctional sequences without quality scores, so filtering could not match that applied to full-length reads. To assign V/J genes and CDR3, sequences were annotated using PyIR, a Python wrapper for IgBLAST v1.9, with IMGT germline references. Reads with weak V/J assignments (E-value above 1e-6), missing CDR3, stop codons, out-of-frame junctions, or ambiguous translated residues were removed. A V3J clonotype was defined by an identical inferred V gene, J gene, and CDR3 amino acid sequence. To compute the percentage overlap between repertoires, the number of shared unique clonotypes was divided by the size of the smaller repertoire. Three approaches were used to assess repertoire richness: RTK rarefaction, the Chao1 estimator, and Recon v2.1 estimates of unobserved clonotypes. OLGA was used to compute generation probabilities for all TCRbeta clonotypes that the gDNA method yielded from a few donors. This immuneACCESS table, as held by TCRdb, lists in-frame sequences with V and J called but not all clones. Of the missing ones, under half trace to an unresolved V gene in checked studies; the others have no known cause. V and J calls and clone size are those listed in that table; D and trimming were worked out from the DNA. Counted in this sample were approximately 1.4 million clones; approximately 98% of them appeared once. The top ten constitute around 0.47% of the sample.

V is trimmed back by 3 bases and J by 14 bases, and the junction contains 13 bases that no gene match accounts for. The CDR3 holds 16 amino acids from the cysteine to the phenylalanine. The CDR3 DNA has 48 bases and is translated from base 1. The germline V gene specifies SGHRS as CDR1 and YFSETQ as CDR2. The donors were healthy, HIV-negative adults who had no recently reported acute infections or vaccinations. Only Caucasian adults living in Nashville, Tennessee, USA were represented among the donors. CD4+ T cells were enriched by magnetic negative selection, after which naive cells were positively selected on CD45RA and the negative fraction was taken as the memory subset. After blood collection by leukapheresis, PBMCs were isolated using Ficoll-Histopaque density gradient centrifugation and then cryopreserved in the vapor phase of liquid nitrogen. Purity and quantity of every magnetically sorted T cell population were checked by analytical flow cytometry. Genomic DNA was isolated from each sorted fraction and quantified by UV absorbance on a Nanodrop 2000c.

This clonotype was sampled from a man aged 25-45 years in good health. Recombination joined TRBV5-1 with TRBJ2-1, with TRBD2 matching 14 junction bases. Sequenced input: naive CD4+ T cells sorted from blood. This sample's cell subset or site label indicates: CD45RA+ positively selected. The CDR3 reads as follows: CASSSNEGTSGSQEFF. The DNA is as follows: TGCGCCAGCAGCTCCAACGAGGGGACTAGCGGGAGTCAGGAGTTCTTC.